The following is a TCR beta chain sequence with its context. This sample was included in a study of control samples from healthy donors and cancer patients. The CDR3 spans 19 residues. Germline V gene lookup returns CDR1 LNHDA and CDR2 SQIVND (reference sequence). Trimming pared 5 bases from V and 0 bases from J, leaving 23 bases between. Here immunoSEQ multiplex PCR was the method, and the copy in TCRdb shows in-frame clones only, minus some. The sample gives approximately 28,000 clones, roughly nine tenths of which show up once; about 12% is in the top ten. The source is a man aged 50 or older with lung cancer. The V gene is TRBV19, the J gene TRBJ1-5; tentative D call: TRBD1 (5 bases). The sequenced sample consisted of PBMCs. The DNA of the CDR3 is TGTGCCAGTAGTCACGGTGTTCTCAGGGACCTTTATAGCAATCAGCCCCAGCATTTT. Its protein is CASSHGVLRDLYSNQPQHF.